Listed here are 30 T cell receptor beta chains from one sample, sequenced in a study of beta chain features in type 1 diabetes (dated by TCRdb to 2017 to 2018). Results and caveats for the whole study, not just this receptor: In all four CD4+ subsets, TCRB CDR3 length was moderately but significantly shorter in type 1 diabetes patients.

These receptors' targets are unknown. Libraries were prepared through the immunoSEQ multiplex PCR assay. The High Capacity cDNA Reverse Transcription Kit was used to reverse transcribe all of the isolated RNA, meaning that expressed TCRB transcripts were what got sequenced. TCRdb's version of the immuneACCESS table is confined to in-frame rearrangements and falls short of the full clone set. An unresolved V gene accounts for under half of the shortfall where checked; the remainder is of unknown origin. Recorded for this sample are hundreds of thousands of clones; 11% of them occurred a single time. More than 0.015% of the sample is taken by the ten largest. Sequenced material: naive CD4+ T cells from blood. The cell subset or site label for this specimen denotes: true naive CD4+ T cells. The source of these receptors is a man aged 30 to 45 with type 1 diabetes.

The rearrangement joins TRBV6-1 to TRBJ2-5; D may be TRBD2 (5 bases). Germline V lookup: CDR1 MNHNS, CDR2 SASEGT. The CDR3 loop spans 13 amino acids. V was clipped by 9 bases and J by 5 bases, with 16 bases between them. The CDR3: CASKLGLIETQYF. CDR3 nucleotide sequence: TGTGCCAGTAAACTAGGTCTCATTGAGACCCAGTACTTC.

V gene TRBV6-5 combines with J gene TRBJ1-5, with a possible D match to TRBD1 (5 bases). Trimming removed 5 bases from V and 5 bases from J, with 10 bases in between. Germline CDR1 reads MNHEY; CDR2 reads SVGAGI. CDR3 size: 13 residues. CDR3: CASSTDRDQPQHF. DNA of the CDR3: TGTGCCAGCAGTACCGACAGAGATCAGCCCCAGCATTTT.

This clone was observed a few times. The chain couples TRBV18 to TRBJ1-2, with D unresolved. Trimming took 3 bases from V and 0 from J, leaving 5 bases between them. The CDR3 consists of 13 residues. The germline CDR1 and CDR2 sequences are KGHSH and LQKENI. CDR3 sequence (DNA): TGTGCCAGCTCACCCAGAACTAACTATGGCTACACCTTC. Translated, it gives CASSPRTNYGYTF.

CDR3 in amino acids: CASSLGQGAGELFF. The DNA of the CDR3 is TGTGCCAGCAGCTTAGGACAGGGCGCCGGGGAGCTGTTTTTT. The chain links TRBV5-4 to TRBJ2-2; 8 positions agree with TRBD1. This CDR3 has 14 residues. Trimming at V came to 2 bases and at J to 6 bases, leaving 3 bases not matched to a gene. CDR1 and CDR2 from the germline V gene are SGHNT and YYREEE (reference sequence).

The J gene is TRBJ2-1, the V gene TRBV7-9; D perhaps matches TRBD2 (6 bases). Between the trimmed V and J ends, which lost 0 bases and 8 bases, there was a span of 17 bases. The germline V gene has CDR1 SEHNR and CDR2 FQNEAQ (reference sequence). This CDR3 contains 16 residues. The CDR3 reads CASSLARLEGEDEQFF. Here the CDR3 DNA reads TGTGCCAGCAGCTTAGCCAGACTAGAAGGGGAGGATGAGCAGTTCTTC.

This clone was recorded a few times. This sequence joins TRBV7-9 and TRBJ1-2; 7 bases are shared with TRBD1. CDR3 length: 15 amino acids. Germline values: CDR1 SEHNR, CDR2 FQNEAQ (reference sequence). Trimming took 5 bases from V and 4 from J; bases not matched to a gene: 10. The CDR3 bases are TGTGCCAGCAGCGCTCGGACAGGTTCCCCCTATGGCTACACCTTC. Protein product: CASSARTGSPYGYTF.

A few counts support this clone. V usage is TRBV2 and J usage is TRBJ2-5, with 8 bases identical to TRBD1. The CDR3 spans 14 residues. The V gene's germline CDR1 is SNHLY and CDR2 FYNNEI. Trimming cost V 6 bases and J 3 bases; bases outside gene matches: 6. CDR3 bases: TGTGCCAGCAGCGCTGGGACAGGAGAAGAGACCCAGTACTTC. Translated: CASSAGTGEETQYF.

The rearrangement links TRBV23-1 to TRBJ1-6; D is unresolved. TRBV23-1 is assigned to the ORF class and has an uncertain function. V was cut by 3 bases and J by 9 bases, with 21 bases left in between. This CDR3 contains 17 residues. As DNA, the CDR3 is TGCGCCAGCAGTCACTCGACGTTATGGCAAGGAGGTTCACCCCTCCACTTT. Amino acids: CASSHSTLWQGGSPLHF.

The genes are TRBV28 and TRBJ2-5; possible D gene TRBD1, 6 bases. V lost 6 bases to trimming and J lost 5 bases, with 16 bases between them. Germline V gene sequence: CDR1 MDHEN, CDR2 SYDVKM. This CDR3 region has 14 residues. Here the CDR3 reads CASSPAGAIETQYF. In DNA form, the CDR3 reads TGTGCCAGCAGCCCGGCAGGGGCAATTGAGACCCAGTACTTC.

The chain uses TRBV11-2 and TRBJ1-6; 9 positions match TRBD1. This CDR3 is built from 15 residues. Germline V lookup: CDR1 SGHAT, CDR2 FQNNGV. The V and J ends lost 5 bases and 5 bases, in that order; junction bases with no gene match: 4. This CDR3 reads CASSPGQGNNSPLHF. The CDR3 bases are TGTGCCAGCAGCCCGGGACAGGGCAATAATTCACCCCTCCACTTT.

The rearrangement uses TRBV5-1 and TRBJ2-3; 10 nucleotides align to TRBD2. Germline V gene lookup returns CDR1 SGHRS and CDR2 YFSETQ. V shed 4 bases, J shed 4 bases, and the junction held 6 bases outside the gene matches. This CDR3 comprises 15 residues. CDR3 sequence: CASSLPGTSADTQYF. The CDR3 bases are TGCGCCAGCAGCCTCCCCGGGACTAGCGCAGATACGCAGTATTTT.

The rearrangement uses TRBV12-5 and TRBJ1-1, with a tentative D call TRBD1 (5 bases). V shed 4 bases and J shed 0 bases, with 12 bases lying between them. The germline CDR1 and CDR2 sequences are LGHNT and FRNRAP. CDR3 size: 15 residues. CDR3 in DNA: TGTGCTAGTGGTTCGCCTGCAGGGTTGAACACTGAAGCTTTCTTT. Protein sequence: CASGSPAGLNTEAFF. Looking up the rest from reference TRBV12-5 and TRBJ1-1 gives the full variable domain: DARVTQTPRHKVTEMGQEVTMRCQPILGHNTVFWYRQTMMQGLELLAYFRNRAPLDDSGMPKDRFSAEMPDATLATLKIQPSEPRDSAVYFCASGSPAGLNTEAFFGQGTRLTVV.

This clone was counted only a few times. This sequence joins TRBV28 and TRBJ1-1; D remains ambiguous. Trimming left V 8 bases short and J 3 bases short, with 10 bases between. The CDR3 extends over 12 amino acids. Germline values: CDR1 MDHEN, CDR2 SYDVKM. The CDR3 DNA reads as TGTGCCAGCGGTGGGAGGTACACTGAAGCTTTCTTT. Its translation is CASGGRYTEAFF.

The V call is TRBV6-5, the J call TRBJ2-7; no firm D call. V was cut by 9 bases and J by 0 bases, with 12 bases left in between. This CDR3 region has 13 residues. CDR1 is MNHEY and CDR2 is SVGAGI in the germline V gene. The CDR3 loop is CASFSLGSYEQYF. The CDR3 DNA follows: TGTGCCAGTTTCTCCCTAGGCTCCTACGAGCAGTACTTC.

The CDR3 region is CASSFGGANTGELFF. CDR3 nucleotide sequence: TGTGCCAGCAGCTTCGGGGGGGCCAACACCGGGGAGCTGTTTTTT. The rearrangement links TRBV9 to TRBJ2-2, with 8 bases matching TRBD2. The CDR3 contains 15 residues. Trimming took 4 bases from V and 2 from J; bases not matched to a gene: 4. The germline V gene encodes CDR1 SGDLS and CDR2 YYNGEE.

As for this clone: A junction end diverges from the germline sequence, so it may reflect a read error. The CDR3 sequence: CASSTRMRINF. The CDR3 DNA reads as TGTGCCAGCAGTACGCGTATGAGGATTAACTTC. The chain is built from TRBV6-1 and TRBJ2-7; D remains unclear. In germline, CDR1 is MNHNS, CDR2 SASEGT. There are 11 residues in the CDR3.

This clone was detected a few times. The V gene is TRBV21-1, the J gene TRBJ1-6. TRBV21-1 represents a pseudogene. This CDR3 spans 14 amino acids. CDR3 sequence reads: CASRGEESDSPLHF. In DNA form, the CDR3 reads TGTGCCAGCAGGGGAGAGGAATCCGATTCACCCCTCCACTTT.

There are a few counts of this clone. The chain is built from TRBV18 and TRBJ1-2, with 7 bases that match TRBD1. Germline CDR1 and CDR2: KGHSH and LQKENI. The CDR3 runs to 15 residues. Trimming removed 3 bases from V and 3 bases from J; junction bases left unmatched: 7. The CDR3 DNA reads as TGTGCCAGCTCACCGACTCCGGGACAGCACTATGGCTACACCTTC. It specifies CASSPTPGQHYGYTF.

The rearrangement uses TRBV11-2 and TRBJ1-1; the D gene is possibly TRBD1 (5 bases). V lost 3 bases and J 4 bases, leaving 12 bases between the germline ends. CDR3 length equals 14 residues. Germline lookup yields CDR1 SGHAT and CDR2 FQNNGV. CDR3 in DNA: TGTGCCAGCAGCTTCCCCGGGGGGGGCACTGAAGCTTTCTTT. Protein product: CASSFPGGGTEAFF.

The chain has TRBV6-1 and TRBJ1-2; D is possibly TRBD1 (6 bases). CDR1 and CDR2 (germline): MNHNS, SASEGT. V dropped 6 bases and J dropped 5 bases, with 19 bases sitting between them. This CDR3 has 15 amino acids. In DNA form, the CDR3 reads TGTGCCAGCAGGGTACCCGGGGGGGGCGCATATGGCTACACCTTC. This sequence encodes CASRVPGGGAYGYTF.

The chain has TRBV5-1 and TRBJ2-1; D is possibly TRBD2 (5 bases). Trimming pared 4 bases from V and 4 bases from J, leaving 9 bases between. Per germline, CDR1 SGHRS and CDR2 YFSETQ. The CDR3 covers 13 residues. The CDR3 DNA sequence: TGCGCCAGCAGCCCCGGACTTTACAATGAGCAGTTCTTC. Translation gives CASSPGLYNEQFF.

In this sample, this clone turned up a few times. The chain employs TRBV11-2 and TRBJ1-5; D not resolved. There are 13 residues in the CDR3. V lost 5 bases, J lost 6 bases, and 11 bases lay in between. Germline values: CDR1 SGHAT, CDR2 FQNNGV. In DNA, the CDR3 is TGTGCCAGCAGCATTAGTATCGGTCAGCCCCAGCATTTT. Residues: CASSISIGQPQHF. The whole variable domain, filled in from reference TRBV11-2 and TRBJ1-5, reads EAGVAQSPRYKIIEKRQSVAFWCNPISGHATLYWYQQILGQGPKLLIQFQNNGVVDDSQLPKDRFSAERLKGVDSTLKIQPAKLEDSAVYLCASSISIGQPQHFGDGTRLSIL.

CDR3 loop: CAWRIRTGGKTFF. CDR3 coding DNA: TGTGCCTGGAGAATAAGGACAGGGGGCAAAACTTTCTTT. This rearrangement joins TRBV30 to TRBJ1-1; 11 positions match TRBD1. This CDR3 contains 13 residues. Germline trimming cut 3 bases from V and 12 bases from J; bases unmatched to any gene: 9. CDR1 is GTSNPN and CDR2 is SVGIG in the germline V gene (reference sequence).

The J gene is TRBJ1-6, the V gene TRBV18, with 8 bases matching TRBD1. The CDR3 sequence is 17 residues long. V gave up 3 bases and J gave up 5 bases; unmatched junction bases: 9. Looked up from germline, CDR1 is KGHSH and CDR2 is LQKENI. The CDR3: CASSPRTGIGDNSPLHF. CDR3 coding DNA: TGTGCCAGCTCACCTCGGACAGGGATCGGTGATAATTCACCCCTCCACTTT.

The genes are TRBV4-3 and TRBJ2-6; perhaps TRBD1 as D (6 bases). Trimming took off 4 bases at V and 4 bases at J, with 14 bases between the two ends. The CDR3 is 16 residues long. Germline V gives CDR1 LGHNA, CDR2 YSLEER. CDR3 protein: CASSPQGLGGANVLTF. The CDR3 bases are TGCGCCAGCAGCCCCCAGGGGCTGGGGGGGGCCAACGTCCTGACTTTC.

This clone was found a few times. The rearrangement links TRBV7-2 to TRBJ2-6; 8 nucleotides align to TRBD1. Trimming took 8 bases from V and 0 from J; bases not matched to a gene: 12. The germline gives CDR1 SGHTA, CDR2 FQGNSA. The CDR3 has 18 amino acids. The CDR3 region has the DNA TGTGCCAGCGGACCATACCGGACAGGGCGCTCTGGGGCCAACGTCCTGACTTTC. It yields the protein CASGPYRTGRSGANVLTF.

This clone was counted a few times. This chain links TRBV25-1 with TRBJ1-6, with TRBD1 as a possible D gene (5 bases). The V and J ends lost 8 bases and 7 bases respectively, with 15 bases between them. From germline, CDR1 is MGHDK and CDR2 SYGVNS. CDR3 size: 14 residues. As DNA, the CDR3 is TGTGCCAGCGGCGAGGCAGGGCGAAATTCACCCCTCCACTTT. It yields the protein CASGEAGRNSPLHF.

In regard to this clone: Distinct nucleotide sequences in the sample also encode this CDR3. This rearrangement joins TRBV7-9 to TRBJ1-5; D ambiguous. Trimming cost V 3 bases and J 0 bases, with 9 bases left between them. The CDR3 is made up of 15 amino acids. CDR1 and CDR2 from the germline V gene are SEHNR and FQNEAQ (reference sequence). CDR3 sequence (DNA): TGTGCCAGCAGCTTGGGAGGCGGTAGCAATCAGCCCCAGCATTTT. This translates into CASSLGGGSNQPQHF.

The V and J genes are TRBV7-9 and TRBJ2-5; TRBD1 matches at 9 bases. CDR1 is SEHNR, CDR2 FQNEAQ, per germline (reference sequence). After removal of 6 bases from V and 4 bases from J, the junction contained 6 bases not matched to a gene. The CDR3 is 14 amino acids. The DNA for the CDR3 is TGTGCCAGCAGTTCCGGGACAGGGCTAGAGACCCAGTACTTC. Encoded protein: CASSSGTGLETQYF.

This clone was found a few times. The J gene is TRBJ2-7, the V gene TRBV25-1, with D maybe TRBD1 (5 bases). The CDR3 consists of 13 residues. V dropped 8 bases and J dropped 5 bases, with 16 bases sitting between them. Germline V gene sequence: CDR1 MGHDK, CDR2 SYGVNS. CDR3 in DNA: TGTGCCAGCTGTCTGGCAGGGTCCGACGAGCAGTACTTC. This codes for CASCLAGSDEQYF.